These 22 T cell receptor beta chains came from one sample sequenced in a study of shared clonotypes between healthy human individuals. Libraries were prepared by immunoSEQ multiplex PCR; TCRdb keeps only in-frame clonotypes and omits some of them. The sample comprises 1.6 million or so clones, about 98.5% of which are singletons, and under 0.45% rests with the top ten. The sample was naive CD4+ T cells sorted from blood. Subset indicated: CD45RA+ positively selected. The receptors stem from a man aged 25-45 years in good health.

This clone was recorded only once. The CDR3 is CASSQWEGSGELFF. CDR3 bases: TGTGCCAGTAGTCAGTGGGAAGGGTCCGGGGAGCTGTTTTTT. V gene TRBV19 combines with J gene TRBJ2-2; D call uncertain. Deletions cut 5 bases from V and 6 bases from J, with 13 bases between. Germline lookup yields CDR1 LNHDA and CDR2 SQIVND (reference sequence). This CDR3 comprises 14 residues. The full variable domain, rest sourced from reference TRBV19 and TRBJ2-2, is DGGITQSPKYLFRKEGQNVTLSCEQNLNHDAMYWYRQDPGQGLRLIYYSQIVNDFQKGDIAEGYSVSREKKESFPLTVTSAQKNPTAFYLCASSQWEGSGELFFGEGSRLTVL.

V and J are TRBV10-3 and TRBJ1-1; no definite D call. CDR1 is ENHRY, CDR2 SYGVKD, per germline. CDR3 size: 13 residues. Deletions cut 6 bases from V and 5 bases from J, with 13 bases between. CDR3 region: CAISAPGETEAFF. The CDR3, as DNA: TGTGCCATCAGCGCCCCGGGAGAAACTGAAGCTTTCTTT.

About this clone itself: The junction shows a germline mismatch at one end, possibly a read error. The sample has other DNA sequences that encode this CDR3 too. The rearrangement links TRBV20-1 to TRBJ1-5; TRBD1 might be the D (5 bases). Germline V gene data show CDR1 as DFQATT and CDR2 as SNEGSKA (reference sequence). The CDR3 runs to 11 residues. This CDR3 reads CSARGDQPQHF. Written as DNA, the CDR3 is TGCAGTGCCAGAGGGGACCAGCCCCAGCATTTT.

The chain carries TRBV18 and TRBJ1-2; D gene unclear. Germline lookup yields CDR1 KGHSH and CDR2 LQKENI. The CDR3 loop spans 14 amino acids. The ends were cut back, 5 bases at V and 2 bases at J, with 12 bases in the middle. The CDR3 region is CASSSFEGNYGYTF. CDR3 nucleotide sequence: TGTGCCAGCTCATCATTCGAAGGGAACTATGGCTACACCTTC.

The CDR3 DNA follows: TGTGCCAGCAGCTTAGGGGGAGCTAGCGGGCAATACAATGAGCAGTTCTTC. It yields the protein CASSLGGASGQYNEQFF. The chain combines TRBV11-3 with TRBJ2-1; 8 bases line up with TRBD2. Per germline, CDR1 SGHNT and CDR2 YENEEA. The CDR3 is 17 amino acids. V shed 1 base and J 4 bases; nucleotides not matched to a gene: 9. Full variable domain (missing parts from reference TRBV11-3 and TRBJ2-1): EAGVVQSPRYKIIEKKQPVAFWCNPISGHNTLYWYLQNLGQGPELLIRYENEEAVDDSQLPKDRFSAERLKGVDSTLKIQPAELGDSAVYLCASSLGGASGQYNEQFFGPGTRLTVL.

This clone came up once. The rearrangement links TRBV7-3 to TRBJ2-1; possibly TRBD2 for D (5 bases). The CDR3 consists of 17 residues. The germline CDR1 and CDR2 sequences are SGHTA and FQGTGA. V lost 2 bases, J lost 5 bases, and 19 bases lay in between. Here the CDR3 reads CASSLFPSGVSNNEQFF. CDR3 nucleotide sequence: TGTGCCAGCAGCTTATTCCCCTCCGGGGTCTCGAACAATGAGCAGTTCTTC.

The V gene is TRBV4-2, the J gene TRBJ2-1; 13 bases match TRBD2. Germline V gene lookup returns CDR1 LGHNA and CDR2 YNFKEQ. The V gene end was trimmed by 1 base and the J gene end by 7 bases; junction bases not matched to a gene: 7. The length of the CDR3 is 17 residues. Here the CDR3 reads CASSQGELAGGPNEQFF. The CDR3 DNA follows: TGTGCCAGCAGCCAAGGCGAACTAGCGGGAGGGCCTAATGAGCAGTTCTTC.

This chain connects TRBV11-2 to TRBJ2-3; 10 bases map to TRBD2. The CDR3 has 16 residues. Germline-derived CDR1 and CDR2 are SGHAT and FQNNGV. J lost 4 bases, V lost 5 bases, and 9 bases had no gene match. Here the CDR3 reads CASSPGLAVSADTQYF. The CDR3 DNA reads as TGTGCCAGCAGCCCTGGACTAGCGGTATCTGCAGATACGCAGTATTTT.

J is TRBJ2-6 and V is TRBV13; tentative D call: TRBD2 (5 bases). The CDR3 has 18 amino acids. Per the germline V gene, CDR1 is PRHDT and CDR2 is FYEKMQ (reference sequence). Trimming left V 0 bases short and J 2 bases short, with 14 bases between. For the CDR3, the DNA is TGTGCCAGCAGCTTAGGCCGCTGGGAGTCTCCTGGGGCCAACGTCCTGACTTTC. Translating gives CASSLGRWESPGANVLTF. The full variable domain, with the rest looked up from reference TRBV13 and TRBJ2-6, is AAGVIQSPRHLIKEKRETATLKCYPIPRHDTVYWYQQGPGQDPQFLISFYEKMQSDKGSIPDRFSAQQFSDYHSELNMSSLELGDSALYFCASSLGRWESPGANVLTFGAGSRLTVL.

This sequence joins TRBV29-1 and TRBJ2-1, with 10 positions matching TRBD1. The CDR3 extends over 12 amino acids. V was pared by 7 bases and J by 10 bases, with 7 bases of the junction left unmatched. The germline CDR1 and CDR2 sequences are SQVTM and ANQGSEA. In nucleotides, the CDR3 is TGCAGCGGCCGGGACAGGGGTTTGGAGCAGTTCTTC. Protein: CSGRDRGLEQFF.

This clone occurred once. The genes are TRBV9 and TRBJ2-1, with TRBD2 as a possible D gene (6 bases). This CDR3 has 17 amino acids. Trimming left V 0 bases short and J 5 bases short, with 18 bases between. The germline V gene encodes CDR1 SGDLS and CDR2 YYNGEE. DNA for the CDR3: TGTGCCAGCAGCGTAGTAGAGGTACAGCGGGCTAACAATGAGCAGTTCTTC. Its protein product is CASSVVEVQRANNEQFF.

The chain combines TRBV6-1 with TRBJ1-4; no definite D call. The CDR3 runs to 13 residues. Trimming shortened V by 10 bases and J by 4 bases, and 13 bases separated the two germline ends. Germline V gene data show CDR1 as MNHNS and CDR2 as SASEGT. The CDR3 loop reads CATVGPHNEKLFF. The CDR3, as DNA: TGTGCCACCGTCGGTCCCCATAATGAAAAACTGTTTTTT.

The V and J genes are TRBV13 and TRBJ1-2; TRBD1 agrees at 8 bases. V trimming: 0 bases; J trimming: 2 bases; junction bases outside the gene matches: 5. Per germline, CDR1 PRHDT and CDR2 FYEKMQ (reference sequence). CDR3 length equals 16 residues. CDR3 loop: CASSLGDRVINYGYTF. CDR3 DNA: TGTGCCAGCAGCTTAGGGGACAGGGTCATAAACTATGGCTACACCTTC.

In regard to this clone: Other DNA sequences in this sample translate to the same CDR3. The V gene is TRBV27, the J gene TRBJ2-3; D is unresolved. Deletions cut 3 bases from V and 0 bases from J, with 4 bases between. Germline-derived CDR1 and CDR2 are MNHEY and SMNVEV (reference sequence). This CDR3 contains 13 residues. The CDR3 protein is CASSLSSTDTQYF. The CDR3 region has the DNA TGTGCCAGCAGTTTGTCTAGCACAGATACGCAGTATTTT.

As for this clone: The sample contains more than one DNA sequence encoding this CDR3. The CDR3 sequence: CASSPRDRGMNTEAFF. CDR3 DNA: TGTGCCAGCTCACCACGGGACAGGGGAATGAACACTGAAGCTTTCTTT. This chain links TRBV18 with TRBJ1-1, with 10 positions matching TRBD1. Germline trimming cut 1 base from V and 0 bases from J; bases unmatched to any gene: 2. Per the germline V gene, CDR1 is KGHSH and CDR2 is LQKENI. This CDR3 has 16 amino acids.

This sequence joins TRBV7-9 and TRBJ1-1; perhaps TRBD1 as D (6 bases). Per germline, CDR1 SEHNR and CDR2 FQNEAQ (reference sequence). Trimming took off 2 bases at V and 5 bases at J, with 18 bases between the two ends. The CDR3 runs 16 residues. The CDR3 coding sequence is TGTGCCAGCAGCTTAAATTCGGGGGGCGTTGGGACTGAAGCTTTCTTT. It yields the protein CASSLNSGGVGTEAFF.

The rearrangement uses TRBV28 and TRBJ1-2; a weak D match, TRBD1 (6 bases). Looked up from germline, CDR1 is MDHEN and CDR2 is SYDVKM. The CDR3 loop spans 14 amino acids. V shed 7 bases and J shed 4 bases, with 16 bases lying between them. CDR3 in DNA: TGTGCCAGCACGGTACACGGGGGGGCCTATGGCTACACCTTC. Amino acids: CASTVHGGAYGYTF.

The chain joins TRBV2 to TRBJ2-2, with D perhaps matching TRBD1 or TRBD2 (6 bases each). Germline lookup yields CDR1 SNHLY and CDR2 FYNNEI. Trimming pared 4 bases from V and 0 bases from J, leaving 15 bases between. This CDR3 contains 17 residues. DNA for the CDR3: TGTGCCAGCAGTGGGCGACCCGGGGGCACGAACACCGGGGAGCTGTTTTTT. It encodes CASSGRPGGTNTGELFF.

The chain is built from TRBV28 and TRBJ1-5, with D perhaps TRBD1 (5 bases). V was clipped by 6 bases and J by 2 bases, with 11 bases between them. CDR1 and CDR2 (germline): MDHEN, SYDVKM. The CDR3 contains 14 residues. CDR3 amino acids: CASRSGTGNQPQHF. The CDR3, as DNA: TGTGCCAGCAGATCCGGGACGGGCAATCAGCCCCAGCATTTT.

In DNA, the CDR3 is TGTGCCAGCAGCCAGAGGGGGCGGGGACAAGAGACCCAGTACTTC. Amino acid sequence: CASSQRGRGQETQYF. The chain has TRBV11-3 and TRBJ2-5; TRBD1 might be the D (7 bases). V was pared by 5 bases and J by 2 bases, with 15 bases between. Germline CDR1 SGHNT, CDR2 YENEEA. CDR3 length: 15 residues.

This chain uses TRBV2 with TRBJ1-5; TRBD1 matches 10 bases. The CDR3 covers 15 residues. CDR1 and CDR2 from the germline V gene are SNHLY and FYNNEI. V lost 4 bases, J lost 5 bases, and 5 bases stayed unmatched. The DNA of the CDR3 is TGTGCCAGCAGTGGGGGACAGGGGTCGTATCAGCCCCAGCATTTT. Protein sequence: CASSGGQGSYQPQHF.

The rearrangement uses TRBV11-3 and TRBJ2-1; maybe TRBD2 (5 bases). Germline V lookup: CDR1 SGHNT, CDR2 YENEEA. This CDR3 has 14 residues. Deletions cut 2 bases from V and 5 bases from J, with 10 bases between. DNA for the CDR3: TGTGCCAGCAGCTTAAGGGCTAGCCACAATGAGCAGTTCTTC. Protein sequence: CASSLRASHNEQFF.